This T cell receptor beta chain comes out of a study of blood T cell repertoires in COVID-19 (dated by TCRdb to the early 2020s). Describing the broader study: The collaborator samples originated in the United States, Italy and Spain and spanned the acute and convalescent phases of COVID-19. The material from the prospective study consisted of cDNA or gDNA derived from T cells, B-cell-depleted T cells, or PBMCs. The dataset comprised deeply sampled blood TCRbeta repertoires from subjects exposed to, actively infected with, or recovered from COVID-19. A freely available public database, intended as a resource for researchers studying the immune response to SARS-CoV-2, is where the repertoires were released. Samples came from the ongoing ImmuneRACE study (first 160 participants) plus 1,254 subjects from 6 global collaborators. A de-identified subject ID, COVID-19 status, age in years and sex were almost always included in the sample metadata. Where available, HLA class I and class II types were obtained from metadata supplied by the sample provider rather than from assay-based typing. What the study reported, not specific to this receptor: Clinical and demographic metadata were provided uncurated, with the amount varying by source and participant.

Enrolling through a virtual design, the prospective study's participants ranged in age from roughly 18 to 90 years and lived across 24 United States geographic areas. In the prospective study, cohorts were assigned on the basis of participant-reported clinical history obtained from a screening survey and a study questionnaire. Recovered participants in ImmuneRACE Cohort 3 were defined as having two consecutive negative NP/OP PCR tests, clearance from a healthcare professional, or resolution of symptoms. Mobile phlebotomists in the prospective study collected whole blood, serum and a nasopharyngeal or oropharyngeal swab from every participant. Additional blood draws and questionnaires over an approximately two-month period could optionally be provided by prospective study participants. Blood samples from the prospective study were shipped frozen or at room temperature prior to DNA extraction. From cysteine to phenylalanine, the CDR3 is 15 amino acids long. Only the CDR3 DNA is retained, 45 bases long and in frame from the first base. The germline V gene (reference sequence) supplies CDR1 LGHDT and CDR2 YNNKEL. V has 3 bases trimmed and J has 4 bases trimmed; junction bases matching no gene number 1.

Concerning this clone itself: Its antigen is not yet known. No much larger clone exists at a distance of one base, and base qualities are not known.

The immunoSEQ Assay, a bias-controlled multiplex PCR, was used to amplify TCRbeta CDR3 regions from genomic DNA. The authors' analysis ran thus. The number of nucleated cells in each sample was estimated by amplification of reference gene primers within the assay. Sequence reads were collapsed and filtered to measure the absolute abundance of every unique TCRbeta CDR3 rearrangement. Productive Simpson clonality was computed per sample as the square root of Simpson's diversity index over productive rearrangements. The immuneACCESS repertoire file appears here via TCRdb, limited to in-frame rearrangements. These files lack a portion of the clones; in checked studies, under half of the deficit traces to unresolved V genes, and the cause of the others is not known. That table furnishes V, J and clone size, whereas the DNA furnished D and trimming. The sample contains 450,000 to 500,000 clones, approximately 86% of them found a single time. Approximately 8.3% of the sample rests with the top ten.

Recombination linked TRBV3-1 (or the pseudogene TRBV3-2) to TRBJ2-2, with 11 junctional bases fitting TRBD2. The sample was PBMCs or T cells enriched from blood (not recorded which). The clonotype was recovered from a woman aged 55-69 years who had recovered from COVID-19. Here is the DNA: TGTGCCAGCAGCCATACTAGCGGGGGCACCGGGGAGCTGTTTTTT. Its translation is CASSHTSGGTGELFF.